These T cell receptor beta chains were read from a single sample in a study of T cell clusters in autoimmune cytopenias. TCRdb re-called the multiplex PCR reads, yielding one record per CDR3 amino acid sequence without DNA. This repertoire includes about 5,500 distinct CDR3 sequences. Another study also made use of these data, one on T cell repertoires in aging, cancer and after chemotherapy.

Sequenced material: peripheral blood. The source is a human donor in good health. The CDR3 runs from the conserved cysteine through the conserved F or W. The order of the fields is J gene, V gene, clone size, CDR3 protein. Only part of the rows carry a size: once, few, many, or a class if the clone is expanded.

TRBJ2-6 | TRBV7-3 | - | CASSLTGGKAGANVLTF
TRBJ1-1 | TRBV12-3/TRBV12-4 | - | CASSTPDSMNTEAFF
TRBJ2-7 | TRBV5-6 | medium-sized | CASSLGKRGYEQYF
TRBJ2-3 | TRBV20-1 | - | CSASTGPSTDTQYF
TRBJ1-5 | TRBV19 | medium-sized | CASTDHQGPGPQHF
TRBJ1-1 | TRBV10-3 | - | CAISTGAGTEAFF
TRBJ2-5 | TRBV19 | medium-sized | CASSTGDWGETQYF
TRBJ2-6 | TRBV28 | - | CASSLGGSGANVLTF
TRBJ1-2 | TRBV29-1 | large | CSEATGDGYTF
TRBJ1-4 | TRBV12-3/TRBV12-4 | - | CASRDSDRPNEKLFF
TRBJ1-2 | TRBV10-3 | - | CAISDQDGSTRYTF
TRBJ2-3 | TRBV19 | medium-sized | CASSILAGTLDTQYF
TRBJ1-1 | TRBV5-5 | - | CASTLGANTEAFF
TRBJ2-3 | TRBV6-5 | - | CASSFQVRRETSTDTQYF
TRBJ1-1 | TRBV11-1 | - | CASSLLGGTEAFF
TRBJ1-2 | TRBV19 | medium-sized | CASTGQGAGYTF
TRBJ2-1 | TRBV20-1 | - | CSASLPSYNEQFF
TRBJ2-7 | TRBV20-1 | - | CSARDELTSYEQYF
TRBJ2-7 | TRBV28 | - | CASRQGAYEQYF
TRBJ1-6 | TRBV18 | medium-sized | CASSPPTSGNSPLHF
TRBJ2-1 | TRBV20-1 | - | CSASFWGYAFF
TRBJ2-4 | TRBV6-1 | medium-sized | CASSALGTGLAKNIQYF
TRBJ2-3 | TRBV5-1 | medium-sized | CASSPGQGTDTQYF
TRBJ1-2 | TRBV12-3/TRBV12-4 | medium-sized | CASSFRGGNGYTF
TRBJ1-3 | TRBV5-1 | - | CASSLSGNTIYF
TRBJ2-6 | TRBV12-3/TRBV12-4 | medium-sized | CASSFTGGPNVLTF
TRBJ1-1 | TRBV6-2/TRBV6-3 | - | CASSYSRGGTEAFF
TRBJ1-4 | TRBV15 | - | CATSKGMVGEKLFF
TRBJ1-1 | TRBV7-4 | - | CASSLTADYASRAFF
TRBJ1-1 | TRBV11-1 | - | CASSPIGGTGNTEAFF
TRBJ2-3 | TRBV6-4 | medium-sized | CASSVAEGANTQYF
TRBJ2-3 | TRBV18 | medium-sized | CASSGRQGADTQYF
TRBJ2-1 | TRBV24-1 | medium-sized | CATSVGGNEQFF
TRBJ2-1 | TRBV24-1 | - | CATSAGGHNEQFF
TRBJ2-7 | TRBV12-3/TRBV12-4 | medium-sized | CASSPHGAGEGEQYF
TRBJ1-3 | TRBV6-2/TRBV6-3 | medium-sized | CASSRAGISGNTIYF
TRBJ1-5 | TRBV6-6 | - | CASSYPSGGRSNQPQHF
TRBJ2-7 | TRBV6-1 | medium-sized | CASSGGSGGFYEQYF
TRBJ1-1 | TRBV6-2/TRBV6-3 | - | CASSRADTEAFF
TRBJ2-5 | TRBV12-3/TRBV12-4 | medium-sized | CASSPAMTETQYF
TRBJ1-1 | TRBV19 | medium-sized | CASSPTGGVVTEAFF
TRBJ1-1 | TRBV7-9 | - | CASSYGTGFFF
TRBJ2-3 | TRBV4-2 | - | CASSLPNSDTQYF
TRBJ2-1 | TRBV18 | - | CASSHGDRASSYNEQFF
TRBJ1-1 | TRBV19 | medium-sized | CASSPRRGAGEAFF
TRBJ2-3 | TRBV11-2 | - | CASSFGSTSDTQYF
TRBJ2-5 | TRBV20-1 | - | CSARDGSPQETQYF
TRBJ2-5 | TRBV10-3 | - | CAISESGQPPDF
TRBJ2-1 | TRBV27 | medium-sized | CASSFHGTQTYNEQFF
TRBJ2-7 | TRBV24-1 | medium-sized | CATGGTGPFGEQYF
TRBJ2-6 | TRBV5-1 | - | CASSLGNPQPGANVLTF
TRBJ1-6 | TRBV27 | - | CASSPSPGLSNSPLHF
TRBJ1-6 | TRBV12-3/TRBV12-4 | - | CASRQTGFGSPLHF
TRBJ2-2 | TRBV9 | - | CASSPRTQVTGELFF
TRBJ1-2 | TRBV20-1 | - | CSARAPGTGAGYTF
TRBJ2-1 | TRBV6-1 | medium-sized | CASSAGLASYNEQFF
TRBJ2-1 | TRBV29-1 | medium-sized | CSVSSVNEQFF